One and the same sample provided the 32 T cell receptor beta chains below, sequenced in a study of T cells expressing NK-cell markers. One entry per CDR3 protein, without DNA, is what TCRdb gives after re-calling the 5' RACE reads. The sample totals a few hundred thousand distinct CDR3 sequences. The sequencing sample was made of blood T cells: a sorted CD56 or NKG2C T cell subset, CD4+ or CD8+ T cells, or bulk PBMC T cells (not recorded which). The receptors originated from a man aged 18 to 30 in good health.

This CDR3 is CATSPGTTYTDTQYF. J is TRBJ2-3 and V is TRBV24-1; TCRdb calls TRBD2, which cannot be checked without DNA. The CDR3 length is 15 residues. Germline loops: CDR1 KGHDR, CDR2 SFDVKD.

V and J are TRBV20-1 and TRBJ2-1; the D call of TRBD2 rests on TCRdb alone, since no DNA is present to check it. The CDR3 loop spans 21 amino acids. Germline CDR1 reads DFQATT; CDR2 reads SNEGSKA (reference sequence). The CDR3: CSARDQDPGTSGPSSYNEQFF.

This chain's CDR3 is CASSLYIRGRESTGELFF. V is TRBV5-6 and J is TRBJ2-2; TCRdb's assignment of TRBD1 cannot be checked, as there is no DNA. CDR3 length equals 18 residues. CDR1 is SGHDT and CDR2 is YYEEEE in the germline V gene.

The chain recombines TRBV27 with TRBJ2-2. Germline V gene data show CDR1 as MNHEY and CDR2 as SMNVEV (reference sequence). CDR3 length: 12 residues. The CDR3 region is CASSRTTGELFF.

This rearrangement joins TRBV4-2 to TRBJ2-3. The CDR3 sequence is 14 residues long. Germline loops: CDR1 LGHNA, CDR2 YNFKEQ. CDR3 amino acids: CASSQEDREDTQYF.

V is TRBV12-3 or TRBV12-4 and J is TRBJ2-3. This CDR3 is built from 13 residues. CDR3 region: CASSPRGTDTQYF.

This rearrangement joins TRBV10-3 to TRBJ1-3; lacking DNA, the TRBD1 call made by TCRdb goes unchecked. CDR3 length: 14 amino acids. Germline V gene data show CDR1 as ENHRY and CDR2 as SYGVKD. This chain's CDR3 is CAFRGTVTGNTIYF.

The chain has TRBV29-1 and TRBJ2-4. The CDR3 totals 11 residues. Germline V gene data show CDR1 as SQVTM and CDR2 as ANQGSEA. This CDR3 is CSPLIKNIQYF.

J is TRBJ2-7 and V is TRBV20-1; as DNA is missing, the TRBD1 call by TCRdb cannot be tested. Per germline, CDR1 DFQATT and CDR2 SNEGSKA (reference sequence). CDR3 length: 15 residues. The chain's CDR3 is CSARDAGQGVYEQYF.

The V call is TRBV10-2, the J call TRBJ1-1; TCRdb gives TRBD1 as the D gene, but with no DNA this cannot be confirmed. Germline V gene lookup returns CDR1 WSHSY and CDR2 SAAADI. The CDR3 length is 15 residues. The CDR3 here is CASRADRGLVWGAFF.

The CDR3 spells CASRRTSVASTDTQYF. The rearrangement links TRBV5-1 to TRBJ2-3; TCRdb designates TRBD2, a call that cannot be tested without DNA. The CDR3 loop spans 16 amino acids. Germline CDR1 reads SGHRS; CDR2 reads YFSETQ.

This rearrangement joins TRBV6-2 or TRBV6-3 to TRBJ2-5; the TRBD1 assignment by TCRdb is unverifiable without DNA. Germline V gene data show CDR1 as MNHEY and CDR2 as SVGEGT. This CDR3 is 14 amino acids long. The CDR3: CGIASGQSQETQYF.

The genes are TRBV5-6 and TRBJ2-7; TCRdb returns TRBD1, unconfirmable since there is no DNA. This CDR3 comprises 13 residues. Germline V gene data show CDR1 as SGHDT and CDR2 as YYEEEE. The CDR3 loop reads CASSDRGLYEQYF.

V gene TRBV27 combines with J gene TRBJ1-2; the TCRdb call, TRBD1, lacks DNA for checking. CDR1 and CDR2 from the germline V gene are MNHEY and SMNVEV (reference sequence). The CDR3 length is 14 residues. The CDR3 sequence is CASSLGGSGFGYTF.

CDR3 amino acids: CASGAAGTGEETQYF. The chain carries TRBV12-5 and TRBJ2-5; without DNA, the TCRdb call of TRBD1 cannot be checked. Germline V gene lookup returns CDR1 LGHNT and CDR2 FRNRAP. This CDR3 is built from 15 residues.

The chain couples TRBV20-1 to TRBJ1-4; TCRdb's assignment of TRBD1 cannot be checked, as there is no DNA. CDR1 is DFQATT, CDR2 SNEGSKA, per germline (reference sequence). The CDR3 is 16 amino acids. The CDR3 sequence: CSARSGFSARNEKLFF.

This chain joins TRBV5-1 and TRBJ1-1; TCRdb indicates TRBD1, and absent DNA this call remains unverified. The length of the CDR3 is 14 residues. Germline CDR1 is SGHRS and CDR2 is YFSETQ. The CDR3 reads CASSPTMGQKEAFF. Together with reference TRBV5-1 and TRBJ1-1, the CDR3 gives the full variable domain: KAGVTQTPRYLIKTRGQQVTLSCSPISGHRSVSWYQQTPGQGLQFLFEYFSETQRNKGNFPGRFSGRQFSNSRSEMNVSTLELGDSALYLCASSPTMGQKEAFFGQGTRLTVV.

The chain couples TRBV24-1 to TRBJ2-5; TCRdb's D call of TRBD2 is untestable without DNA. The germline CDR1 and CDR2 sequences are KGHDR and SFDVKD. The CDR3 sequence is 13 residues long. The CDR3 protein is CASNRAGQETQYF.

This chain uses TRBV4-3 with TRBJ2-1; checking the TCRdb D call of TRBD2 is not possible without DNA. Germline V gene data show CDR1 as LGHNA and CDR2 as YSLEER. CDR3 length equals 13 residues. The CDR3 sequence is CASSPTSSWEQFF.

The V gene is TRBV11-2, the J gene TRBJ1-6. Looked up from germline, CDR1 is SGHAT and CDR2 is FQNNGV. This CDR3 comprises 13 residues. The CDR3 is CASSLLDGFKLHF.

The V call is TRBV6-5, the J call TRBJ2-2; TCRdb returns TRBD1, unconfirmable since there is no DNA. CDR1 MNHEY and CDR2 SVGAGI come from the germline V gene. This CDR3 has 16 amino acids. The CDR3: CASSYSWDRGNGELFF.

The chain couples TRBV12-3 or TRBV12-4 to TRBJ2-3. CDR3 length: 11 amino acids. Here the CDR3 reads CASSPKVEQYF.

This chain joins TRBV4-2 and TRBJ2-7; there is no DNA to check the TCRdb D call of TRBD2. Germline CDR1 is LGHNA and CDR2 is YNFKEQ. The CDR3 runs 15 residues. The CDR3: CASSQGIAGAYEQYF.

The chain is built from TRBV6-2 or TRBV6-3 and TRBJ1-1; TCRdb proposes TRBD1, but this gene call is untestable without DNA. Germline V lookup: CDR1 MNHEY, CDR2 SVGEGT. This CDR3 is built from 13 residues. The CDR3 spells CASSHRVPNEAFF.

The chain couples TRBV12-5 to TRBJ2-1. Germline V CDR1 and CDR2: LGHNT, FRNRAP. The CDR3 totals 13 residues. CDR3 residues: CASGFDKDNEQFF. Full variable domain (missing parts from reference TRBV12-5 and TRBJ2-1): DARVTQTPRHKVTEMGQEVTMRCQPILGHNTVFWYRQTMMQGLELLAYFRNRAPLDDSGMPKDRFSAEMPDATLATLKIQPSEPRDSAVYFCASGFDKDNEQFFGPGTRLTVL.

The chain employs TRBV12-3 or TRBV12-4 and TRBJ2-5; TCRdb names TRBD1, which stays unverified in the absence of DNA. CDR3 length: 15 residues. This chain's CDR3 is CASSFDGTPQETQYF.

CDR3 residues: CASTSAGASLYGYTF. The V call is TRBV12-3 or TRBV12-4, the J call TRBJ1-2; the D gene TCRdb calls, TRBD1, cannot be checked with no DNA. The CDR3 length is 15 residues.

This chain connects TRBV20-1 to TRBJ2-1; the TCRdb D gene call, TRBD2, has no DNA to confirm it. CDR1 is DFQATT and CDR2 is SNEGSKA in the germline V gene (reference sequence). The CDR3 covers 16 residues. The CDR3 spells CSALATSGKQVGEQFF.

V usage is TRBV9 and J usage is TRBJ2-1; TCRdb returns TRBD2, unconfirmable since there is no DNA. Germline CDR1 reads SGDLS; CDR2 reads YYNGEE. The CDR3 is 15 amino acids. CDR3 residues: CASSAGLAANNEQFF.

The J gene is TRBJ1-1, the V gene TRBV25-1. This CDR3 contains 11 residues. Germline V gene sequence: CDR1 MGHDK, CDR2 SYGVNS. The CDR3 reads CASGGQDEAFF.

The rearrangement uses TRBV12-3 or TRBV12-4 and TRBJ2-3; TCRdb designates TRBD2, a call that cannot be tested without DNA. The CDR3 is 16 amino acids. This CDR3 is CASSLIPAGGQNTQYF.

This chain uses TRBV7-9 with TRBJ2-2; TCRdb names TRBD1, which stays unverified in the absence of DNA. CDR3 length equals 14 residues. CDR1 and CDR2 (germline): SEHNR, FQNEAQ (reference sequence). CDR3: CASRKQGDTGELFF.